The 8 T cell receptor beta chains below were found in one sample sequenced in a study of response to subunit inactivated influenza vaccine. MiXCR was run by TCRdb on the RT-PCR reads, yielding one entry per CDR3 protein. The repertoire holds about 780,000 distinct CDR3 sequences, under 20% seen once, with approximately 10% in the top ten. Material: PBMCs from blood, obtained 5 to 6 days after vaccination. Every receptor here comes from a man aged 50 to 60 who received an inactivated influenza vaccine.

The chain employs TRBV5-1 and TRBJ2-1; TRBD2 might be the D (6 bases). Between the trimmed V and J ends, which lost 0 bases and 9 bases, there was a span of 16 bases. Germline V gene sequence: CDR1 SGHRS, CDR2 YFSETQ. There are 15 residues in the CDR3. The CDR3 DNA follows: TGCGCCAGCAGCTTGGCGGTGGGCATGGGGGGTGAGCAGTTCTTC. Translation: CASSLAVGMGGEQFF.

In this sample, this clonotype turned up a few times. Its ends do not fully match the called genes, so a read error is possible. The V gene is TRBV20-1, the J gene TRBJ2-7, with D perhaps matching TRBD1 (6 bases). The CDR3 extends over 11 amino acids. The germline CDR1 and CDR2 sequences are DFQATT and SNEGSKA (reference sequence). DNA for the CDR3: TGCAGGGCTATCAGGGGAAACGAGCAGTACTTC. It translates to CRAIRGNEQYF.

This clonotype was recorded many times. Here the CDR3 DNA reads TGCAGCGTGTTCGACAGGGGGAGAGGGACCTCCTACGAGCAGTACTTC. Its translation is CSVFDRGRGTSYEQYF. V and J are TRBV29-1 and TRBJ2-7, with 9 nucleotides matching TRBD1. The CDR3 covers 16 residues. Trimming took 6 bases from V and 0 from J; bases not matched to a gene: 12. Germline CDR1 is SQVTM and CDR2 is ANQGSEA.

This rearrangement joins TRBV28 to TRBJ2-7; TRBD1 might be the D (5 bases). The ends were cut back, 5 bases at V and 7 bases at J, with 12 bases in the middle. The germline V gene encodes CDR1 MDHEN and CDR2 SYDVKM. The CDR3 has 12 residues. The CDR3 sequence is CASSPGMGEQYF. The CDR3 bases are TGTGCCAGCAGTCCAGGGATGGGGGAGCAGTACTTC. The complete variable domain, with remaining parts taken from reference TRBV28 and TRBJ2-7, reads DVKVTQSSRYLVKRTGEKVFLECVQDMDHENMFWYRQDPGLGLRLIYFSYDVKMKEKGDIPEGYSVSREKKERFSLILESASTNQTSMYLCASSPGMGEQYFGPGTRLTVT.

There are a few counts of this clonotype. The V call is TRBV7-9, the J call TRBJ2-2; 8 nucleotides match TRBD1. The CDR3 totals 16 residues. The ends lost 3 bases at V and 5 bases at J; junction bases unmatched: 8. CDR1 is SEHNR, CDR2 FQNEAQ, per germline (reference sequence). CDR3 coding DNA: TGTGCCAGCAGCTTCCAGGGGGCCCTGAAAACCGGGGAGCTGTTTTTT. This sequence encodes CASSFQGALKTGELFF.

The sample holds a few counts of this clonotype. The V gene is TRBV19, the J gene TRBJ2-3, with 7 bases identical to TRBD1. Germline CDR1 is LNHDA and CDR2 is SQIVND (reference sequence). The J segment lost 1 base and the V segment lost 4 bases, leaving 2 bases of the junction unmatched. The CDR3 has 14 amino acids. CDR3 nucleotides: TGTGCCAGTAGTAACGGACAGGGCACAGATACGCAGTATTTT. This gives the protein CASSNGQGTDTQYF.

There are a few counts of this clonotype. This chain joins TRBV12-3 or TRBV12-4 and TRBJ2-3, with 8 positions matching TRBD2. The CDR3 covers 15 residues. V gave up 7 bases and J gave up 2 bases; unmatched junction bases: 8. The CDR3 sequence: CASIRSGGLTDTQYF. CDR3 coding DNA: TGTGCCAGCATTCGGAGCGGGGGCCTCACAGATACGCAGTATTTT.

The chain employs TRBV29-1 and TRBJ2-1; perhaps TRBD2 as D (6 bases). Germline CDR1 SQVTM, CDR2 ANQGSEA. V was pared by 4 bases and J by 2 bases, with 15 bases between. This CDR3 spans 15 amino acids. The CDR3 DNA follows: TGCAGCGTTGGACCGAGGGACTGGACCTACAATGAGCAGTTCTTC. Residues: CSVGPRDWTYNEQFF.